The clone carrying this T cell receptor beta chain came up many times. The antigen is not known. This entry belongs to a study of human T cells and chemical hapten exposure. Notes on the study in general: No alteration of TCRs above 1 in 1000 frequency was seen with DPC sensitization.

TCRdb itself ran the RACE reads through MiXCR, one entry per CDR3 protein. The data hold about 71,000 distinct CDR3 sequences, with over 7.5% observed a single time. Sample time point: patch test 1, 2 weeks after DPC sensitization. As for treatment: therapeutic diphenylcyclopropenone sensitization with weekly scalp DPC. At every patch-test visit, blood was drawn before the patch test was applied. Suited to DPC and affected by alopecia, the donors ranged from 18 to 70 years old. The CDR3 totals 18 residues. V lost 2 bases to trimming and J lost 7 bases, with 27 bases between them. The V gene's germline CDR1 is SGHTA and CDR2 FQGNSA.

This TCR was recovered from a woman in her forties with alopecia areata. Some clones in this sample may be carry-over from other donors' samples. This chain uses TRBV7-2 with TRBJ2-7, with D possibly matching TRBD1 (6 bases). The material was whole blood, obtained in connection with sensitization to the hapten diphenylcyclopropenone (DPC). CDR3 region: CASSLRGPQGMGEREQYF. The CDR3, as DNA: TGTGCCAGCAGCTTAAGGGGCCCGCAGGGGATGGGTGAGCGGGAGCAGTACTTC.